This passage covers 12 T cell receptor beta chains from one sample sequenced in a study of T cell responses to AZD1222 COVID-19 vaccine. Repertoires were generated with immunoSEQ multiplex PCR, while TCRdb's copy carries only in-frame clones and drops some. Of 150,000 to 180,000 clones in the sample, 90% are singletons; the top ten hold 15% to 20%. Sequencing was performed on peripheral blood, taken on day 0 of AZD1222 vaccination. The receptor set was obtained from an adult in good health.

This rearrangement joins TRBV21-1 to TRBJ2-5. TRBV21-1 is assigned pseudogene status. CDR3 length equals 14 residues. The CDR3 coding sequence is TGTGCCAGCAGCCCGGGGGCGGGGCAGGAGACCCAGTACTTC. Protein sequence: CASSPGAGQETQYF.

The V and J genes are TRBV12-3 or TRBV12-4 and TRBJ2-7; D is unresolved. The CDR3 covers 13 residues. Trimming left V 3 bases short and J 2 bases short, with 8 bases between. The CDR3, as DNA: TGTGCCAGCAGTTTGGGCAAGACCTACGAGCAGTACTTC. It specifies CASSLGKTYEQYF.

The V call is TRBV4-1, the J call TRBJ1-4; D is undetermined. Per the germline V gene, CDR1 is MGHRA and CDR2 is YSYEKL. Trimming shortened V by 4 bases and J by 7 bases, and 10 bases separated the two germline ends. The CDR3 is 13 amino acids. CDR3 protein: CASSLLWGEKLFF. CDR3 bases: TGCGCCAGCAGCCTTTTGTGGGGTGAAAAACTGTTTTTT.

This chain uses TRBV7-2 with TRBJ2-2, with 10 bases lining up with TRBD2. Trimming removed 0 bases from V and 6 bases from J; junction bases left unmatched: 13. Looked up from germline, CDR1 is SGHTA and CDR2 is FQGNSA. This CDR3 region has 19 residues. CDR3 amino acids: CASSLAFLRLAGAPGELFF. In DNA, the CDR3 is TGTGCCAGCAGCTTAGCATTTCTTAGGCTAGCGGGGGCCCCCGGGGAGCTGTTTTTT.

The V and J genes are TRBV6-5 and TRBJ2-3; D gene ambiguous. CDR1 is MNHEY and CDR2 is SVGAGI in the germline V gene. This CDR3 contains 13 residues. V was cut by 6 bases and J by 3 bases, with 10 bases left in between. The CDR3 DNA follows: TGTGCCAGCAGAACTAAGGGTACAGATACGCAGTATTTT. Protein sequence: CASRTKGTDTQYF.

The gene calls are TRBV30 and TRBJ1-2; TRBD1 matches 8 bases. Trimming took 2 bases from V and 2 from J; bases not matched to a gene: 10. CDR3 length: 16 residues. Germline-derived CDR1 and CDR2 are GTSNPN and SVGIG (reference sequence). The CDR3 reads CAWSPAGRGRNYGYTF. The CDR3 coding sequence is TGTGCCTGGAGTCCGGCTGGCAGGGGGCGCAACTATGGCTACACCTTC.

This clone was seen only once. This sequence joins TRBV6-5 and TRBJ1-3; 10 bases agree with TRBD1. The germline CDR1 and CDR2 sequences are MNHEY and SVGAGI. The CDR3 spans 15 residues. The V and J ends lost 4 bases and 4 bases, in that order; junction bases with no gene match: 4. This CDR3 reads CASSFRTGGGNTIYF. In DNA, the CDR3 is TGTGCCAGCAGTTTCAGGACAGGGGGAGGAAACACCATATATTTT.

J is TRBJ1-1 and V is TRBV3-1 (or the pseudogene TRBV3-2); D is perhaps TRBD1 (5 bases). V was cut by 0 bases and J by 4 bases, with 15 bases left in between. Germline V lookup: CDR1 LGHDT, CDR2 YNNKEL (reference sequence). The length of the CDR3 is 16 residues. CDR3 DNA sequence: TGTGCCAGCAGCCAAGATACTCCTCCCGGGGGCACTGAAGCTTTCTTT. Protein product: CASSQDTPPGGTEAFF.

This clone was detected once. This chain uses TRBV14 with TRBJ2-1, with 7 bases fitting TRBD2. The CDR3 has 16 residues. With 4 bases clipped from V and 10 bases from J, the junction kept 16 bases outside the gene matches. Germline V gene lookup returns CDR1 SGHDN and CDR2 FVKESK. Here the CDR3 DNA reads TGTGCCAGCAGCCCGTCGGGACTACCCGTACCATACGAGCAGTTCTTC. Its translation is CASSPSGLPVPYEQFF. Looking up the rest from reference TRBV14 and TRBJ2-1 gives the full variable domain: EAGVTQFPSHSVIEKGQTVTLRCDPISGHDNLYWYRRVMGKEIKFLLHFVKESKQDESGMPNNRFLAERTGGTYSTLKVQPAELEDSGVYFCASSPSGLPVPYEQFFGPGTRLTVL.

J is TRBJ2-1 and V is TRBV6-4, with D uncertain. Germline loops: CDR1 MRHNA, CDR2 SNTAGT. The CDR3 sequence is 13 residues long. Trimming shortened V by 3 bases and J by 10 bases, and 13 bases separated the two germline ends. Here the CDR3 reads CASSEDLLREQFF. The CDR3 nucleotides read TGTGCCAGCAGTGAAGATCTCCTTCGGGAGCAGTTCTTC.

This rearrangement joins TRBV3-1 (or the pseudogene TRBV3-2) to TRBJ1-5; D possibly corresponds to TRBD1 (5 bases). The CDR3 covers 17 residues. Trimming pared 0 bases from V and 6 bases from J, leaving 18 bases between. Germline CDR1 LGHDT, CDR2 YNNKEL (reference sequence). The CDR3 loop is CASSQDLGVGSGQPQHF. In DNA, the CDR3 is TGTGCCAGCAGCCAAGACCTAGGGGTGGGTTCGGGTCAGCCCCAGCATTTT.

V usage is TRBV3-1 (or the pseudogene TRBV3-2) and J usage is TRBJ2-1; 14 positions match TRBD2. This CDR3 is built from 18 residues. V shed 5 bases and J 0 bases; nucleotides not matched to a gene: 6. CDR1 is LGHDT and CDR2 is YNNKEL in the germline V gene (reference sequence). CDR3 DNA: TGTGCCAGCAGCTCCGGACTAGCGGGGGGAATCTCCTACAATGAGCAGTTCTTC. It yields the protein CASSSGLAGGISYNEQFF.